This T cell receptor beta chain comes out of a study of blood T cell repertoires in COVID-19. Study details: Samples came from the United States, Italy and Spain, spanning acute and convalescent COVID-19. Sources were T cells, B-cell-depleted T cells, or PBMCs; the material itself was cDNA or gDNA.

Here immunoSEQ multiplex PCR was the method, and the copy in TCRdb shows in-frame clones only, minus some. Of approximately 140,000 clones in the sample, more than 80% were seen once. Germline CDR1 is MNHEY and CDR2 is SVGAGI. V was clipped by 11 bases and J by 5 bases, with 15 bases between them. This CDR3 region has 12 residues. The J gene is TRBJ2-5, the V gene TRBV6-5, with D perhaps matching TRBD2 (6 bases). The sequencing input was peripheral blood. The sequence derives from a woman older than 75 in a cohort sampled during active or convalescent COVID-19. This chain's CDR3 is CAAHGRFETQYF. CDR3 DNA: TGTGCCGCCCATGGGAGGTTTGAGACCCAGTACTTC.